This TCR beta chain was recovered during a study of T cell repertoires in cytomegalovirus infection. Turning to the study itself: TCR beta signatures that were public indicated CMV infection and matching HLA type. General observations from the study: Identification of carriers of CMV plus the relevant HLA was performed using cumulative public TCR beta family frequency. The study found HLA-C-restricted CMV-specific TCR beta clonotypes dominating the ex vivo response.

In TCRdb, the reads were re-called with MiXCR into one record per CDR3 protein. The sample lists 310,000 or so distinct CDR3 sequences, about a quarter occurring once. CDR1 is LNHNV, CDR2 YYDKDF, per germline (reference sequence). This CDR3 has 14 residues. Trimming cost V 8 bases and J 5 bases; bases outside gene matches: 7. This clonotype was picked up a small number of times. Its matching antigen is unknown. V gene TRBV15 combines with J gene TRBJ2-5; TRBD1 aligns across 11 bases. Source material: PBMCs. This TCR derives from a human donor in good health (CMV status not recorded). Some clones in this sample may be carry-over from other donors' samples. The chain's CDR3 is CATELGQGAETQYF. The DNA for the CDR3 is TGTGCCACCGAATTAGGACAGGGGGCCGAGACCCAGTACTTC.